This entry lists 15 T cell receptor beta chains sequenced from one sample in a study of metastatic and nonmetastatic thyroid tumors. TCRdb re-analyzed the PCR reads using MiXCR. Here the sample spans around 40,000 clones, roughly 15% being singletons. Thyroid surgery had not been preceded by any treatment in any patient. Sequenced input: blood. The receptors derive from a male donor with papillary thyroid cancer or a benign thyroid nodule (not recorded which). Some clones in this sample may be carry-over from other donors' samples.

This clone was seen many times. The gene calls are TRBV28 and TRBJ2-1; no firm D call. V shed 1 base and J shed 3 bases, with 7 bases lying between them. The CDR3 spans 14 residues. The germline V gene encodes CDR1 MDHEN and CDR2 SYDVKM. The CDR3 loop reads CASSLFVNYNEQFF. The CDR3, as DNA: TGTGCCAGCAGTTTATTTGTCAACTACAATGAGCAGTTCTTC.

In its sample, this clone was seen once. This sequence joins TRBV20-1 and TRBJ1-2; perhaps TRBD1 as D (6 bases). The CDR3 has 12 residues. The germline V and J ends were trimmed by 4 bases and 10 bases, with 16 bases remaining between them. From germline, CDR1 is DFQATT and CDR2 SNEGSKA (reference sequence). Here the CDR3 DNA reads TGCAGTGCTATACAGGGCAGCCAGGTCTACACCTTC. This encodes CSAIQGSQVYTF.

This clone was counted many times. This sequence joins TRBV6-1 and TRBJ2-1, with 7 nucleotides matching TRBD1. Trimming at V came to 7 bases and at J to 8 bases, leaving 11 bases not matched to a gene. The CDR3 runs 14 residues. Germline CDR1 MNHNS, CDR2 SASEGT. CDR3 DNA sequence: TGTGCCAGCAACGAGAGGGGGCCAGGGGATGAGCAGTTCTTC. It is translated as CASNERGPGDEQFF.

This clone appeared many times. CDR3 DNA: TGCGCCAGCAGCTTGAGCGGGGGCTCCTACGAGCAGTACTTC. Its translation: CASSLSGGSYEQYF. The V and J genes are TRBV5-1 and TRBJ2-7; TRBD2 agrees at 8 bases. The CDR3 has 14 amino acids. V lost 1 base, J lost 0 bases, and 0 bases stayed unmatched. CDR1 SGHRS and CDR2 YFSETQ come from the germline V gene.

In this sample, this clone turned up many times. The chain joins TRBV20-1 to TRBJ1-6; TRBD1 matches at 7 bases. The CDR3 consists of 15 residues. Germline V gene data show CDR1 as DFQATT and CDR2 as SNEGSKA (reference sequence). V was clipped by 2 bases and J by 7 bases; unmatched bases: 8. CDR3 loop: CSARTPTGSNSPLHF. The CDR3 nucleotides read TGCAGTGCTAGAACCCCGACAGGGTCAAATTCACCCCTCCACTTT.

This clone showed up many times. Within the sample, other DNA sequences also encode this same CDR3. The chain links TRBV14 to TRBJ2-7; TRBD1 matches 9 bases. CDR3 length: 14 residues. Germline V CDR1 and CDR2: SGHDN, FVKESK. The V segment lost 4 bases and the J segment 3 bases; nucleotides outside the gene matches: 4. CDR3 nucleotides: TGTGCCAGCAGCCGACAGGGGGGTTACTACGAGCAGTACTTC. It encodes CASSRQGGYYEQYF.

The table lists this clone with many counts. The V and J genes are TRBV9 and TRBJ2-1; no clear D gene. This CDR3 has 15 amino acids. V was cut by 2 bases and J by 7 bases, with 16 bases left in between. Germline CDR1 is SGDLS and CDR2 is YYNGEE. The CDR3 is CASSVLDQIPNEQFF. The CDR3 DNA sequence: TGTGCCAGCAGCGTTCTCGACCAGATCCCGAATGAGCAGTTCTTC. Filled out from reference TRBV9 and TRBJ2-1, the complete variable domain reads DSGVTQTPKHLITATGQRVTLRCSPRSGDLSVYWYQQSLDQGLQFLIQYYNGEERAKGNILERFSAQQFPDLHSELNLSSLELGDSALYFCASSVLDQIPNEQFFGPGTRLTVL.

The CDR3 coding sequence is TGTGCCAGCAGTTTAGGTGGGAGAGATACGCAGTATTTT. Protein sequence: CASSLGGRDTQYF. The gene calls are TRBV28 and TRBJ2-3; possible D gene TRBD2, 5 bases. Trimming pared 2 bases from V and 5 bases from J, leaving 8 bases between. The CDR3 spans 13 residues. CDR1 is MDHEN, CDR2 SYDVKM, per germline.

The table lists this clone with many counts. V usage is TRBV6-1 and J usage is TRBJ1-4; 7 bases are a match to TRBD1. CDR3 length equals 14 residues. Germline assignment: CDR1 MNHNS and CDR2 SASEGT. V lost 5 bases to trimming and J lost 7 bases; unmatched junction nucleotides: 7. The CDR3 spells CASSTTGEAEKLFF. In DNA, the CDR3 is TGTGCCAGCAGTACAACAGGGGAGGCTGAAAAACTGTTTTTT.

There are many counts of this clone. V usage is TRBV19 and J usage is TRBJ1-2; D is unresolved. Germline lookup yields CDR1 LNHDA and CDR2 SQIVND (reference sequence). This CDR3 comprises 16 residues. V was cut by 3 bases and J by 6 bases, with 20 bases left in between. The chain's CDR3 is CASSITAVKRRDGYTF. The CDR3 DNA sequence: TGTGCCAGTAGTATCACCGCGGTCAAGCGGAGGGATGGCTACACCTTC.

In its sample, this clone was seen many times. The chain combines TRBV5-6 with TRBJ1-1; D is unresolved. The CDR3 covers 13 residues. CDR1 is SGHDT and CDR2 is YYEEEE in the germline V gene. V was shortened by 3 bases and J by 0 bases, with 6 bases between the two germline ends. The CDR3 coding sequence is TGTGCCAGCAGCTCCTTTATGAACACTGAAGCTTTCTTT. This encodes CASSSFMNTEAFF.

This clone was recorded a few times. The chain employs TRBV2 and TRBJ1-4; 7 positions match TRBD1. The CDR3 runs 14 residues. J gave up 4 bases and V 5 bases, and 4 bases lay outside the gene matches. Germline V CDR1 and CDR2: SNHLY, FYNNEI. CDR3 in DNA: TGTGCCAGCAGTTCCGGGACAGATAATGAAAAACTGTTTTTT. Translation gives CASSSGTDNEKLFF.

This clone showed up many times. V gene TRBV6-1 combines with J gene TRBJ1-2, with D tentatively TRBD1 (6 bases). Germline CDR1 and CDR2: MNHNS and SASEGT. V lost 5 bases and J lost 3, with 19 bases in between. CDR3 length equals 16 residues. CDR3 DNA sequence: TGTGCCAGCAGTAGCTCCTACAGGGATGGGGACTATGGCTACACCTTC. Translated: CASSSSYRDGDYGYTF.

This clone was seen ten or more times. V and J are TRBV7-9 and TRBJ2-5; 12 positions agree with TRBD2. The length of the CDR3 is 14 residues. J lost 5 bases, V lost 4 bases, and 2 bases had no gene match. From germline, CDR1 is SEHNR and CDR2 FQNEAQ (reference sequence). CDR3 residues: CASSSTSGGETQYF. The CDR3 bases are TGTGCCAGCAGCTCTACTAGCGGGGGGGAGACCCAGTACTTC.

This clone came up a few times. The V and J genes are TRBV6-4 and TRBJ1-5; possibly TRBD1 for D (6 bases). Germline assignment: CDR1 MRHNA and CDR2 SNTAGT. Trimming removed 6 bases from V and 4 bases from J, with 16 bases in between. This CDR3 comprises 15 residues. The CDR3 DNA reads TGTGCCAGCAGCGTAGGGGGGGGTTTGAATCAGCCCCAGCATTTT. Protein product: CASSVGGGLNQPQHF.